This T cell receptor beta chain was sequenced for a study of blood T cell repertoires in COVID-19. In the study overall: PBMCs, B-cell-depleted T cells, or T cells were the source of the cDNA or gDNA that made up the material.

This CDR3 has 13 residues. CDR1 is SGHDT and CDR2 is YYEEEE in the germline V gene. V was clipped by 6 bases and J by 7 bases, with 13 bases between them. The protocol was immunoSEQ multiplex PCR, while the TCRdb copy is restricted to in-frame clones and leaves out a portion. The sample records roughly 250,000 clones, about nine tenths being singletons. The V call is TRBV5-6, the J call TRBJ1-4; possibly TRBD1 for D (5 bases). The sample comprised peripheral blood. The TCR originated in a man aged 25 to 40 with COVID-19, enrolled during active disease. The CDR3 is CASTQGMAEKLFF. CDR3 nucleotide sequence: TGTGCCAGCACCCAGGGTATGGCTGAAAAACTGTTTTTT.